This T cell receptor beta chain was profiled in a study of metastatic and nonmetastatic thyroid tumors. About the research overall: Peripheral blood and tumor or nodule samples from malignant and benign thyroid patients were compared.

Turning to this clone: Its antigen remains unknown.

The length of the CDR3 is 13 residues. V gave up 1 base and J gave up 15 bases; unmatched junction bases: 6. CDR1 MGHDK and CDR2 SYGVNS come from the germline V gene. Overall study findings and caveats: TCR beta diversity was reportedly significantly higher in malignant thyroid tumors than benign nodules, in blood and tumor.

In the original analysis: To classify distant metastasis in papillary thyroid cancer, a model was built from CDR3 differences across clinicopathological groups. Using MiXCR, TCRdb re-called clones from the PCR reads. The V and J calls come from TCRdb's annotation, not from the publication. The data show around 42,000 clones, with about 12% seen just once and 8.5% to 10% held by the top ten. No treatment of any kind had been given to any patient before thyroid surgery. V is TRBV25-1 and J is TRBJ2-1; 10 bases align to TRBD2. The sample taken for sequencing was blood. The TCR originated in a male donor with papillary thyroid cancer or a benign thyroid nodule (not recorded which). Some clones in this sample may be carry-over from other donors' samples. CDR3 region: CASSEFPSGRVFF. CDR3 in DNA: TGTGCCAGCAGTGAATTCCCCAGCGGGAGGGTGTTCTTC.